This passage covers 28 T cell receptor beta chains from one sample sequenced in a study of vaccination and CD4 T cells after COVID-19. The Oncomine TCR Beta short-read assay was applied to DNA of cultured CD4+ T cells. TCRdb redid the calling of the PCR reads with MiXCR, one entry per CDR3 protein. Here the sample spans tens of thousands of distinct CDR3 sequences, 30% to 45% being singletons. Antigen specificity for these receptors is unknown. Indicated time point: late sampling 161 to 241 days after vaccination in three convalescent patients. Treatment indicated: roughly 11-day PBMC culture with coronavirus spike peptide pools or control peptides (ViraFEST assay). Material: CD4+ T cells from blood, cultured in vitro, obtained about 7 months after SARS-CoV-2 vaccination. These receptors came from a human donor who had recovered from COVID-19.

The J gene is TRBJ2-7, the V gene TRBV27; 7 bases map to TRBD2. Germline assignment: CDR1 MNHEY and CDR2 SMNVEV (reference sequence). CDR3 length: 15 amino acids. J lost 3 bases, V lost 6 bases, and 11 bases had no gene match. The CDR3 coding sequence is TGTGCCAGCAGGAGTCCGCGGGAGTTGGGCTACGAGCAGTACTTC. This gives the protein CASRSPRELGYEQYF.

Only a few counts were recorded for this clonotype. This rearrangement joins TRBV20-1 to TRBJ1-3, with unresolved D. V was trimmed by 2 bases and J by 3 bases, leaving 8 bases between them. Germline CDR1 and CDR2: DFQATT and SNEGSKA (reference sequence). The CDR3 extends over 13 amino acids. In DNA, the CDR3 is TGCAGTGCTAGACATGGCGGTGGAAACACCATATATTTT. It codes for CSARHGGGNTIYF.

This clonotype is termed medium-sized. The chain is built from TRBV6-1 and TRBJ1-5; a possible D gene is TRBD1 (5 bases). The V gene lost 7 bases and the J gene lost 2 bases, with 18 bases spanning the gap. Germline V gives CDR1 MNHNS, CDR2 SASEGT. CDR3 length: 16 residues. CDR3 amino acids: CASTRWATERNQPQHF. CDR3 nucleotides: TGTGCCAGCACCCGTTGGGCGACAGAGCGCAATCAGCCCCAGCATTTT.

Relative to its sample, this clonotype is medium-sized (0.01 to 0.1%). The genes are TRBV7-3 and TRBJ2-2, with 11 bases fitting TRBD2. Germline values: CDR1 SGHTA, CDR2 FQGTGA. This CDR3 has 16 residues. J lost 1 base, V lost 6 bases, and 4 bases had no gene match. CDR3 coding DNA: TGTGCCAGCAGACCCGGGACTAGCGGGAACACCGGGGAGCTGTTTTTT. This translates into CASRPGTSGNTGELFF.

Within the sample, this clonotype is medium-sized. This chain links TRBV20-1 with TRBJ2-5; the match to TRBD2 covers 7 bases. This CDR3 contains 13 residues. V trimming: 0 bases; J trimming: 5 bases; junction bases outside the gene matches: 3. The germline CDR1 and CDR2 sequences are DFQATT and SNEGSKA (reference sequence). The CDR3 DNA is TGCAGTGCTAGAGATCTAGCGGTGGAGACCCAGTACTTC. Translating it yields CSARDLAVETQYF.

The rearrangement links TRBV5-4 to TRBJ2-5, with D possibly being TRBD1 or TRBD2 (6 bases each). The V gene's germline CDR1 is SGHNT and CDR2 YYREEE (reference sequence). Trimming shortened V by 0 bases and J by 5 bases, and 8 bases separated the two germline ends. The CDR3 has 13 residues. CDR3 sequence: CASSLAGAETQYF. The CDR3 nucleotides are TGTGCCAGCAGCTTGGCGGGGGCCGAGACCCAGTACTTC.

DNA for the CDR3: TGTGCCAGCAGCCTGACTAGCGGGAGCGACGAGCAGTACTTC. It is translated as CASSLTSGSDEQYF. The chain has TRBV5-4 and TRBJ2-7; 12 bases line up with TRBD2. Germline-derived CDR1 and CDR2 are SGHNT and YYREEE (reference sequence). The CDR3 spans 14 residues. After removal of 4 bases from V and 5 bases from J, the junction contained 4 bases not matched to a gene.

This chain uses TRBV28 with TRBJ2-7, with 12 bases fitting TRBD2. The CDR3 loop spans 16 amino acids. Per germline, CDR1 MDHEN and CDR2 SYDVKM. V lost 4 bases and J lost 5; bases outside the gene matches: 9. The CDR3, as DNA: TGTGCCAGCAGTTCCCCCCTACTAGCGGGAGGAAACGAGCAGTACTTC. Translating gives CASSSPLLAGGNEQYF.

The chain links TRBV6-1 to TRBJ2-3; maybe TRBD2 (7 bases). Germline V CDR1 and CDR2: MNHNS, SASEGT. There are 14 residues in the CDR3. The ends were cut back, 7 bases at V and 3 bases at J, with 14 bases in the middle. CDR3 bases: TGTGCCAGCACCGAGGGGGGGGGGACAGATACGCAGTATTTT. Protein sequence: CASTEGGGTDTQYF.

The rearrangement links TRBV7-3 to TRBJ2-5; 14 bases map to TRBD2. J gave up 5 bases and V 4 bases, and 3 bases lay outside the gene matches. There are 15 residues in the CDR3. Looked up from germline, CDR1 is SGHTA and CDR2 is FQGTGA. CDR3 residues: CASSSGLAGVETQYF. CDR3 DNA sequence: TGTGCCAGCAGCTCGGGACTAGCGGGAGTGGAGACCCAGTACTTC.

This clonotype is medium-sized (0.01 to 0.1%) within its sample. The chain has TRBV7-3 and TRBJ1-1, with 9 positions matching TRBD1. There are 14 residues in the CDR3. Per germline, CDR1 SGHTA and CDR2 FQGTGA. The ends lost 5 bases at V and 1 base at J; junction bases unmatched: 2. The CDR3 coding sequence is TGTGCCAGCAGCGTGACAGGGGGGAACACTGAAGCTTTCTTT. Its translation is CASSVTGGNTEAFF.

This clonotype came up a few times. The rearrangement links TRBV28 to TRBJ2-1; weak D call: TRBD2 (6 bases). The germline V gene has CDR1 MDHEN and CDR2 SYDVKM. V lost 8 bases and J lost 2, with 16 bases in between. The CDR3 sequence is 15 residues long. This chain's CDR3 is CASGRRDAPYNEQFF. Here the CDR3 DNA reads TGTGCCAGCGGCCGGAGGGACGCCCCCTACAATGAGCAGTTCTTC.

A few counts support this clonotype. This rearrangement joins TRBV6-1 to TRBJ2-7, with D maybe TRBD1 (6 bases). CDR1 and CDR2 from the germline V gene are MNHNS and SASEGT. The CDR3 sequence is 13 residues long. V lost 5 bases to trimming and J lost 3 bases, with 11 bases between them. The CDR3 is CASSRDKIYEQYF. DNA for the CDR3: TGTGCCAGCAGTCGGGACAAGATCTACGAGCAGTACTTC.

This clonotype showed up just a few times. This rearrangement joins TRBV28 to TRBJ1-2; no clear D. Germline assignment: CDR1 MDHEN and CDR2 SYDVKM. The CDR3 extends over 14 amino acids. V was shortened by 2 bases and J by 0 bases, with 7 bases between the two germline ends. CDR3 nucleotides: TGTGCCAGCAGTTTAGGGCAGGCTAACTATGGCTACACCTTC. It yields the protein CASSLGQANYGYTF.

Written as DNA, the CDR3 is TGTGCCAGCAGCTTAGTGAACAGGGGAAACAATCAGCCCCAGCATTTT. This translates into CASSLVNRGNNQPQHF. The chain links TRBV7-8 to TRBJ1-5; 7 bases line up with TRBD1. In germline, CDR1 is SGHVS, CDR2 FQNEAQ. The CDR3 runs 16 residues. The trim removed 1 base at V and 3 bases at J, leaving 6 bases unmatched.

This rearrangement joins TRBV28 to TRBJ1-2; D gene unclear. The CDR3 has 13 residues. V dropped 2 bases and J dropped 2 bases, with 6 bases sitting between them. Germline-derived CDR1 and CDR2 are MDHEN and SYDVKM. CDR3 loop: CASSLAANYGYTF. DNA of the CDR3: TGTGCCAGCAGTTTAGCGGCGAACTATGGCTACACCTTC.

The chain couples TRBV2 to TRBJ2-5; 7 bases are a match to TRBD1. The CDR3 sequence is 14 residues long. Germline loops: CDR1 SNHLY, CDR2 FYNNEI. Trimming removed 1 base from V and 7 bases from J; junction bases left unmatched: 6. The CDR3 spells CASSEGDRVGTQYF. The CDR3 DNA reads TGTGCCAGCAGTGAAGGAGACAGGGTCGGGACCCAGTACTTC.

In its sample, this clonotype was seen a few times. The chain recombines TRBV20-1 with TRBJ2-3, with D maybe TRBD1 (7 bases). The CDR3 consists of 15 residues. The V gene's germline CDR1 is DFQATT and CDR2 SNEGSKA (reference sequence). V was trimmed by 2 bases and J by 2 bases, leaving 14 bases between them. Here the CDR3 reads CSARRRDRVTDTQYF. CDR3 sequence (DNA): TGCAGTGCTAGAAGGAGGGACAGAGTCACAGATACGCAGTATTTT.

Points on this clonotype: This CDR3 fails to terminate in the conserved phenylalanine or tryptophan, so it likely reflects a read error. This chain links TRBV6-1 with TRBJ2-5; TRBD2 aligns across 9 bases. Germline CDR1 MNHNS, CDR2 SASEGT. Trimming removed 7 bases from V and 4 bases from J; junction bases left unmatched: 10. The CDR3 contains 15 residues. The DNA of the CDR3 is TGTGCCAGCATGGTCCTAGCGGGATTCTCAGAGACCCAGTACTCC. It yields the protein CASMVLAGFSETQYS.

The rearrangement links TRBV7-8 to TRBJ1-5; D ambiguous. This CDR3 has 16 residues. Looked up from germline, CDR1 is SGHVS and CDR2 is FQNEAQ. Trimming pared 2 bases from V and 4 bases from J, leaving 15 bases between. The CDR3 DNA reads as TGTGCCAGCAGCTTATTAGCACAAGGCAATAATCAGCCCCAGCATTTT. Its protein is CASSLLAQGNNQPQHF.

The V and J genes are TRBV10-2 and TRBJ2-5; tentatively, D is TRBD1 or TRBD2 (6 bases each). V lost 3 bases, J lost 5 bases, and 10 bases lay in between. CDR3 length: 13 amino acids. Germline assignment: CDR1 WSHSY and CDR2 SAAADI. The CDR3 DNA reads as TGCGCCAGCAGTGAAGGGGGGCAGGAGACCCAGTACTTC. Translation: CASSEGGQETQYF.

The chain employs TRBV11-1 and TRBJ1-1, with 9 bases aligning to TRBD1. Germline CDR1 SGHAT, CDR2 FQDESV (reference sequence). The CDR3 consists of 14 residues. The V segment lost 0 bases and the J segment 4 bases; nucleotides outside the gene matches: 0. CDR3 region: CASSLAGQGTEAFF. In DNA, the CDR3 is TGTGCCAGCAGCTTAGCGGGACAGGGCACTGAAGCTTTCTTT.

This chain links TRBV29-1 with TRBJ2-7; TRBD2 matches 11 bases. The CDR3 extends over 13 amino acids. Germline CDR1 is SQVTM and CDR2 is ANQGSEA. Trimming removed 7 bases from V and 1 base from J; junction bases left unmatched: 3. CDR3 residues: CSGRTSGSYEQYF. The CDR3 bases are TGCAGCGGCAGGACTAGCGGGTCCTACGAGCAGTACTTC.

V and J are TRBV21-1 and TRBJ2-7; TRBD2 reflects the table's D call only, with no check against the DNA. TRBV21-1 is flagged as a pseudogene. CDR3 length: 16 residues. The CDR3 region is CASSKVTSGSSREQYF. Here the CDR3 DNA reads TGTGCCAGCAGCAAAGTAACTAGCGGGTCCTCGAGGGAGCAGTACTTC.

V is TRBV5-4 and J is TRBJ2-7; 8 bases line up with TRBD1. CDR3 length: 16 amino acids. From germline, CDR1 is SGHNT and CDR2 YYREEE (reference sequence). V lost 1 base to trimming and J lost 2 bases; unmatched junction nucleotides: 8. The CDR3 spells CASSLPPGQETYEQYF. CDR3 bases: TGTGCCAGCAGCTTGCCGCCGGGACAGGAGACCTACGAGCAGTACTTC.

This clonotype occurred a few times. The rearrangement joins TRBV7-2 to TRBJ1-2; a possible D gene is TRBD1 (5 bases). This CDR3 is built from 14 residues. V gave up 5 bases and J gave up 4 bases, with 14 bases separating them. The V gene's germline CDR1 is SGHTA and CDR2 FQGNSA. For the CDR3, the DNA is TGTGCCAGCAGCCCTGGGGCCGTGATCTATGGCTACACCTTC. Translating it yields CASSPGAVIYGYTF.

The chain is built from TRBV19 and TRBJ1-5; no reliable D call. CDR1 LNHDA and CDR2 SQIVND come from the germline V gene (reference sequence). This CDR3 comprises 13 residues. Trimming removed 3 bases at V and 2 bases at J, with 5 bases between. The CDR3 sequence is CASSIRGNQPQHF. The CDR3 DNA follows: TGTGCCAGTAGTATTCGGGGCAATCAGCCCCAGCATTTT.

This clonotype was observed a few times. The gene calls are TRBV7-9 and TRBJ2-5; D may be TRBD1 or TRBD2 (6 bases each). V lost 0 bases and J lost 4, with 12 bases in between. The CDR3 spans 15 residues. The V gene's germline CDR1 is SEHNR and CDR2 FQNEAQ (reference sequence). The CDR3 DNA sequence: TGTGCCAGCAGCTTAGCACAGGGAGGTTCAGAGACCCAGTACTTC. Its protein is CASSLAQGGSETQYF. Full variable domain (remainder filled in from reference TRBV7-9 and TRBJ2-5): DTGVSQNPRHKITKRGQNVTFRCDPISEHNRLYWYRQTLGQGPEFLTYFQNEAQLEKSRLLSDRFSAERPKGSFSTLEIQRTEQGDSAMYLCASSLAQGGSETQYFGPGTRLLVL.